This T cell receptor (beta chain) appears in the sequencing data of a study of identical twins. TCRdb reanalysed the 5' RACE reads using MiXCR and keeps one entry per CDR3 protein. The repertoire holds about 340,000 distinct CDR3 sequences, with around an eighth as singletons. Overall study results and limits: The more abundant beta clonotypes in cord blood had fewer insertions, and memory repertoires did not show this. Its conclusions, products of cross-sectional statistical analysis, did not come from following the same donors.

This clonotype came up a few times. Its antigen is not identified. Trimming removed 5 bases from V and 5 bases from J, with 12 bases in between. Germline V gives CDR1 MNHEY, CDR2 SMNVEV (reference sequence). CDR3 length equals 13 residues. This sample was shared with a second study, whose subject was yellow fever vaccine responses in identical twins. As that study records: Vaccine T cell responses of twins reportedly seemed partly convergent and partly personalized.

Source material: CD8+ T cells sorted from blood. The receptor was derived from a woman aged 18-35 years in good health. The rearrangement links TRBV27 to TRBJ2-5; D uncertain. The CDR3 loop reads CASSPDLGETQYF. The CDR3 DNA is TGTGCCAGCAGTCCCGACCTAGGGGAGACCCAGTACTTC.